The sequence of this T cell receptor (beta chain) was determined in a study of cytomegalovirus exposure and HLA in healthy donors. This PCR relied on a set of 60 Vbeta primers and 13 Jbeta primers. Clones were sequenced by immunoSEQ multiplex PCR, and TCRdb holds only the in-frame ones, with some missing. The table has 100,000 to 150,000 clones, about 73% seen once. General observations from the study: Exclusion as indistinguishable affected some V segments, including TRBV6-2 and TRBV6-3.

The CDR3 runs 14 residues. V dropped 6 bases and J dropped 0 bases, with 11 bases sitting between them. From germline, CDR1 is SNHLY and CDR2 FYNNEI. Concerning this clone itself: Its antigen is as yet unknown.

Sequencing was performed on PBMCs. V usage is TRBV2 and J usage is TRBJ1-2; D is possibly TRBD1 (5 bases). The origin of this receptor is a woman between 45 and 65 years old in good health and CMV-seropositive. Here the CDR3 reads CASRDSQANYGYTF. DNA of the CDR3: TGTGCCAGCAGAGACAGTCAAGCTAACTATGGCTACACCTTC.